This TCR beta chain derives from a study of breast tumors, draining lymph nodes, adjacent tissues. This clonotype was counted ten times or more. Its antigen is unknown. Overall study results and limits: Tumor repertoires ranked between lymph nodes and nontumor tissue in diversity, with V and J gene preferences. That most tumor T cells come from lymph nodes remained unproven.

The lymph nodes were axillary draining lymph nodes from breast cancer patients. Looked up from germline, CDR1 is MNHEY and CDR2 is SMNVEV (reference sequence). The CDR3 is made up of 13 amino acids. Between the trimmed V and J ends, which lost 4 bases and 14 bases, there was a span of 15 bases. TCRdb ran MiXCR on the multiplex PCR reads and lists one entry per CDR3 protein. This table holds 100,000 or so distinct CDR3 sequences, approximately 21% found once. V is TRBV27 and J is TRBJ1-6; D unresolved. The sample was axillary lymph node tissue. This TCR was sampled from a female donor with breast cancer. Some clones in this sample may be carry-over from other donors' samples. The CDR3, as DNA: TGTGCCAGCAGTTCCCTTCCGGCCCTAACCCTCCACTTT. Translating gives CASSSLPALTLHF.